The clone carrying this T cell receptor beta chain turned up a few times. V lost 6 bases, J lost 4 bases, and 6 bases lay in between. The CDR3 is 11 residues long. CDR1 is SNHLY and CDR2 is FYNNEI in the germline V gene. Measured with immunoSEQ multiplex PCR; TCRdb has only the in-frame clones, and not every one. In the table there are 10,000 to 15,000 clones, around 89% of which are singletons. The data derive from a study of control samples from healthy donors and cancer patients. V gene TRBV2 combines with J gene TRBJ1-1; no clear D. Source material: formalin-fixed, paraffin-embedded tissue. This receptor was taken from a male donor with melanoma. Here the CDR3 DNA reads TGTGCCAGCAGCTTCTCCACTGAAGCTTTCTTT. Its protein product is CASSFSTEAFF.